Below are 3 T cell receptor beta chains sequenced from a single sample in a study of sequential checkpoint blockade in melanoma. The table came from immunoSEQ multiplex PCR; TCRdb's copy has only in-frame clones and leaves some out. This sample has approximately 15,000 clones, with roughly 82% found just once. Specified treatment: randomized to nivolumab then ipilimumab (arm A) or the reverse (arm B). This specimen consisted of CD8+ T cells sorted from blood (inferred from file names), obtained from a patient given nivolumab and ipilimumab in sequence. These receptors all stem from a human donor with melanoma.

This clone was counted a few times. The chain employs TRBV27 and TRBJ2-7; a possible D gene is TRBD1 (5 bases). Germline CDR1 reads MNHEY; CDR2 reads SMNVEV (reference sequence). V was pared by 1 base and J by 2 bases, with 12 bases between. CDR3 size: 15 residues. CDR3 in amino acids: CASSLWSGIAYEQYF. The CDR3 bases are TGTGCCAGCAGTTTATGGTCAGGGATTGCCTACGAGCAGTACTTC.

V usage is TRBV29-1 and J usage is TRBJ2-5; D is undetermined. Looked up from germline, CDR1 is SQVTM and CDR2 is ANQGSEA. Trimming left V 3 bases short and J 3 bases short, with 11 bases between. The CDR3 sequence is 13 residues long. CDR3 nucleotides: TGCAGCGTTGACGGTTTGGCGGAAGAGACCCAGTACTTC. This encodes CSVDGLAEETQYF.

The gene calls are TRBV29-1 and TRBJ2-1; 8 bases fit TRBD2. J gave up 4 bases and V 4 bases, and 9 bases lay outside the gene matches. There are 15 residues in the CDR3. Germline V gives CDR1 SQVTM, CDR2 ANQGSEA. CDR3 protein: CSVGSLGLVYNEQFF. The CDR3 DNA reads TGCAGCGTTGGTAGTCTGGGACTAGTGTACAATGAGCAGTTCTTC.